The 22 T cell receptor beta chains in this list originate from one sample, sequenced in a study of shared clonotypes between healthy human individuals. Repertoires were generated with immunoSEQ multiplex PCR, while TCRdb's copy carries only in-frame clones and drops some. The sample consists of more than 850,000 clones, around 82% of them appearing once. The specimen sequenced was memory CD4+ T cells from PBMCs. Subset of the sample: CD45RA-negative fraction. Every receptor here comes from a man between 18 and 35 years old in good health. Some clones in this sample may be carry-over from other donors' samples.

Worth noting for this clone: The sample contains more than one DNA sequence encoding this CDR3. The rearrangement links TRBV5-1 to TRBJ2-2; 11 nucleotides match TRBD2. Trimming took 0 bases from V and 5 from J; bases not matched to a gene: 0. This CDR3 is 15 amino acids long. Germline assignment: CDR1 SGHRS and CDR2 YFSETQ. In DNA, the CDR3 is TGCGCCAGCAGCTTGGTAGCGGGAGGGACCGGGGAGCTGTTTTTT. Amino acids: CASSLVAGGTGELFF. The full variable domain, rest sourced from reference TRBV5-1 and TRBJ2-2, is KAGVTQTPRYLIKTRGQQVTLSCSPISGHRSVSWYQQTPGQGLQFLFEYFSETQRNKGNFPGRFSGRQFSNSRSEMNVSTLELGDSALYLCASSLVAGGTGELFFGEGSRLTVL.

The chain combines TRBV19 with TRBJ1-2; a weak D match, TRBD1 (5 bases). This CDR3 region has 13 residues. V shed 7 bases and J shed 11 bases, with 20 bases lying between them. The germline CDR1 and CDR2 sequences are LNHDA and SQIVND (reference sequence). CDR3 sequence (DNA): TGTGCCAGTACCCCGGCCCGCCACGGGGCTTACACCTTC. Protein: CASTPARHGAYTF.

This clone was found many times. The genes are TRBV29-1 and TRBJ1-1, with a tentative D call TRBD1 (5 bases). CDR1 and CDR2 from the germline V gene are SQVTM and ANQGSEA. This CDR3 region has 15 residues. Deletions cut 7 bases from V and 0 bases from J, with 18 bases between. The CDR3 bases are TGCAGCGGATCGGCAGGGTGGGGGATGAACACTGAAGCTTTCTTT. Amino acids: CSGSAGWGMNTEAFF.

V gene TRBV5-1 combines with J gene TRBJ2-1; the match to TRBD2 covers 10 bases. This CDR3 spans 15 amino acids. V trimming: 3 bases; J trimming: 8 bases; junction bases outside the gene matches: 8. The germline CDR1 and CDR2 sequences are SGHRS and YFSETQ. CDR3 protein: CASSSASGRRDEQFF. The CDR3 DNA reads TGCGCCAGCAGCTCAGCTAGCGGGAGAAGGGATGAGCAGTTCTTC. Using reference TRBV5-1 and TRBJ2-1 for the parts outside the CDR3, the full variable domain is KAGVTQTPRYLIKTRGQQVTLSCSPISGHRSVSWYQQTPGQGLQFLFEYFSETQRNKGNFPGRFSGRQFSNSRSEMNVSTLELGDSALYLCASSSASGRRDEQFFGPGTRLTVL.

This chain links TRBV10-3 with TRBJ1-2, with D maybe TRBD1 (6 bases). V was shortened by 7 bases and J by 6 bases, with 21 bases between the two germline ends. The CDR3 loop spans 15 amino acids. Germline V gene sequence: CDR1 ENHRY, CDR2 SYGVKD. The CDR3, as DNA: TGTGCCATCACCGACCTTCCCGGGACACAGAATGGCTACACCTTC. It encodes CAITDLPGTQNGYTF.

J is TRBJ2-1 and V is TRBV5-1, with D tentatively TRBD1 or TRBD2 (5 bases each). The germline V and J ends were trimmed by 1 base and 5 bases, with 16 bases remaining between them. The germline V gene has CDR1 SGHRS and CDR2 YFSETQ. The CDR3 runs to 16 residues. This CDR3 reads CASSLMEAGTNNEQFF. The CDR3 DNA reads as TGCGCCAGCAGCTTGATGGAGGCTGGGACCAACAATGAGCAGTTCTTC.

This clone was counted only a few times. The CDR3 DNA reads as TGTGCCAGCAATTTGGCTAACTATGGCTACACCTTC. It is translated as CASNLANYGYTF. This rearrangement joins TRBV28 to TRBJ1-2; no reliable D call. The length of the CDR3 is 12 residues. Per germline, CDR1 MDHEN and CDR2 SYDVKM. V was pared by 7 bases and J by 0 bases, with 6 bases between.

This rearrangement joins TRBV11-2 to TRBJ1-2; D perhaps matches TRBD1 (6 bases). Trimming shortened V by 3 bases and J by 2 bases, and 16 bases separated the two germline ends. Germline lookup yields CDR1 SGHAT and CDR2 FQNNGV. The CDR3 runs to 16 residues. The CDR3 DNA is TGTGCCAGCAGCTTGACCGGTAGAGGGGGAAACTATGGCTACACCTTC. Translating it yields CASSLTGRGGNYGYTF.

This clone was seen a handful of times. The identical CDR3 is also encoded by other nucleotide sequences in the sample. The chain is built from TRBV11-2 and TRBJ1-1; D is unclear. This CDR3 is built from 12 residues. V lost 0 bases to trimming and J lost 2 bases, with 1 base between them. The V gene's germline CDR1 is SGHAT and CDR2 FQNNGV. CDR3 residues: CASSLDNTEAFF. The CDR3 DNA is TGTGCCAGCAGCTTAGATAACACTGAAGCTTTCTTT.

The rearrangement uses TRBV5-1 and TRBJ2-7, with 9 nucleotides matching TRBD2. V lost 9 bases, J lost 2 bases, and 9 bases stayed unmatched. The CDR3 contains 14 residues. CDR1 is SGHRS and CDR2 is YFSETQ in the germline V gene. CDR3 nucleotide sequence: TGCGCCACCGCCATTAGCGGGAGCACCTACGAGCAGTACTTC. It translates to CATAISGSTYEQYF. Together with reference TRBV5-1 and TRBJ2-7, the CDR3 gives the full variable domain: KAGVTQTPRYLIKTRGQQVTLSCSPISGHRSVSWYQQTPGQGLQFLFEYFSETQRNKGNFPGRFSGRQFSNSRSEMNVSTLELGDSALYLCATAISGSTYEQYFGPGTRLTVT.

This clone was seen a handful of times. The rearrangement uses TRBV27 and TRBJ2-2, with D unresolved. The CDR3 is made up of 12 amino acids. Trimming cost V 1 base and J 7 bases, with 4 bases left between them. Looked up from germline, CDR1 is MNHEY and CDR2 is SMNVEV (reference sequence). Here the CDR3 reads CASSLLVGELFF. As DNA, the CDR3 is TGTGCCAGCAGTTTATTGGTCGGGGAGCTGTTTTTT.

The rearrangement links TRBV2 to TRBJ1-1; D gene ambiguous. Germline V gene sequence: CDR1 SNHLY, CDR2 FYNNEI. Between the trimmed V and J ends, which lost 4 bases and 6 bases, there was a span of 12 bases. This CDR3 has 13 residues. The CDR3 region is CASSGEPGAEAFF. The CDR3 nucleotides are TGTGCCAGCAGTGGAGAACCTGGTGCTGAAGCTTTCTTT.

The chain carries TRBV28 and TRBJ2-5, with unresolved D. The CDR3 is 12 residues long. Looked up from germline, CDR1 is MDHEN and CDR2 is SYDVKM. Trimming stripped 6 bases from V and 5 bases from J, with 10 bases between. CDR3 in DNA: TGTGCCAGCAGCTCGTTAGTGGAGACCCAGTACTTC. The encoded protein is CASSSLVETQYF.

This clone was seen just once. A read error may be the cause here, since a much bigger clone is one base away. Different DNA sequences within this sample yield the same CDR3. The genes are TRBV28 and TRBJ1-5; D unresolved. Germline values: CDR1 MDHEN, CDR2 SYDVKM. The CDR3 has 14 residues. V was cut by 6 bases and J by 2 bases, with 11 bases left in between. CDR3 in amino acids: CASSPGRGNQPQHF. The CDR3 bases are TGTGCCAGCAGCCCTGGACGGGGCAATCAGCCCCAGCATTTT.

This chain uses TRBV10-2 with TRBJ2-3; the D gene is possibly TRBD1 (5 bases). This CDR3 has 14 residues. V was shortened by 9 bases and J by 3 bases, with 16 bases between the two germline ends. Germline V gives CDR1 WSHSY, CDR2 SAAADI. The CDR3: CASTGSSLTDTQYF. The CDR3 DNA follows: TGCGCCAGTACAGGTTCTAGTCTAACAGATACGCAGTATTTT.

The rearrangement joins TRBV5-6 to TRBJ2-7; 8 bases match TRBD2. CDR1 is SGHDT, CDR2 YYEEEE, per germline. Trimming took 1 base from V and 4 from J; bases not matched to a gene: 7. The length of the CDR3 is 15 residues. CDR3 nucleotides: TGTGCCAGCAGCTTGTTGATTAGCGGGACATACGAGCAGTACTTC. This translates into CASSLLISGTYEQYF.

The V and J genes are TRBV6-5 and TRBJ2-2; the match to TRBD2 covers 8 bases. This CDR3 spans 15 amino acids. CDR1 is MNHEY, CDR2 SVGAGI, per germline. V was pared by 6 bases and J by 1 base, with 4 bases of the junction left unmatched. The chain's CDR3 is CASRYTSGNTGELFF. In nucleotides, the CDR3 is TGTGCCAGCAGATATACTAGCGGGAACACCGGGGAGCTGTTTTTT.

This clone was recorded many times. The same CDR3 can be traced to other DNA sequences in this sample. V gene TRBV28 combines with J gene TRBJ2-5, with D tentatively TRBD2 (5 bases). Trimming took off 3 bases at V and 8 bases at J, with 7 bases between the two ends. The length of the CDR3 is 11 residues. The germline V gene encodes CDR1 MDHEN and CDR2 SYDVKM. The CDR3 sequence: CASSFEGTQYF. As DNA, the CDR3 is TGTGCCAGCAGTTTCGAGGGAACCCAGTACTTC.

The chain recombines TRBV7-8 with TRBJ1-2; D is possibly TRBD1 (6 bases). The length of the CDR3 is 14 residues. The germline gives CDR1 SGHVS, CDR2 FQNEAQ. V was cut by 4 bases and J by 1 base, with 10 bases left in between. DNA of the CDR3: TGTGCCAGCAGCTCCAGGGGAATTAACTATGGCTACACCTTC. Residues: CASSSRGINYGYTF.

The CDR3 here is CASSSGSYGYTF. CDR3 nucleotides: TGTGCCAGCAGTTCCGGGAGTTATGGCTACACCTTC. This chain uses TRBV27 with TRBJ1-2; unclear D gene. V gave up 4 bases and J gave up 5 bases, with 8 bases separating them. The CDR3 has 12 residues. The germline V gene has CDR1 MNHEY and CDR2 SMNVEV (reference sequence).

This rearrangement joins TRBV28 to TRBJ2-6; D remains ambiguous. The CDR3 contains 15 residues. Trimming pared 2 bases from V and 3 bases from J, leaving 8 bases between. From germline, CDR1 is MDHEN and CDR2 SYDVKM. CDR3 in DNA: TGTGCCAGCAGTTTAGAAGGGTATGGGGCCAACGTCCTGACTTTC. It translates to CASSLEGYGANVLTF.

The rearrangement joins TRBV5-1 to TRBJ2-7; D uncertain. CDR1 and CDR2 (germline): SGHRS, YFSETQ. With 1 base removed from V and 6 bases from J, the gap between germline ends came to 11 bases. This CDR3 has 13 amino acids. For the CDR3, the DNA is TGCGCCAGCAGCTTGCGCTCCCAATCCGAGCAGTACTTC. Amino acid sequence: CASSLRSQSEQYF.